The next 19 T cell receptor beta chains were all read from a single sample in a study of CD8+ T cells in alopecia areata. Sequencing relied on a cDNA template that was reverse transcribed from extracted RNA. Produced via immunoSEQ multiplex PCR; TCRdb's table is partial and in-frame only. In the table there are over 15,000 clones, 60% of which are singletons. Samples from alopecia areata patients were lesional scalp punch biopsies and peripheral blood. Material: skin. These receptors originate from a human donor with alopecia areata.

This clone qualifies as medium-sized. The chain has TRBV14 and TRBJ2-1; 8 nucleotides agree with TRBD2. The CDR3 runs 14 residues. Germline V gene lookup returns CDR1 SGHDN and CDR2 FVKESK. Trimming cost V 5 bases and J 8 bases; bases outside gene matches: 8. In DNA, the CDR3 is TGTGCCAGCAGCGCGGGACTAGTACTCTATGAGCAGTTCTTC. This encodes CASSAGLVLYEQFF.

V and J are TRBV2 and TRBJ1-4; D perhaps matches TRBD1 (6 bases). The CDR3 is 17 amino acids. Trimming stripped 6 bases from V and 0 bases from J, with 17 bases between. The germline CDR1 and CDR2 sequences are SNHLY and FYNNEI. The CDR3 spells CASRRGQGRPTNEKLFF. The DNA for the CDR3 is TGTGCCAGCAGGCGCGGGCAGGGGCGACCAACTAATGAAAAACTGTTTTTT. The full variable domain, in which reference TRBV2 and TRBJ1-4 provide the parts outside the CDR3, is EPEVTQTPSHQVTQMGQEVILRCVPISNHLYFYWYRQILGQKVEFLVSFYNNEISEKSEIFDDQFSVERPDGSNFTLKIRSTKLEDSAMYFCASRRGQGRPTNEKLFFGSGTQLSVL.

The table lists this clone with a few counts. V usage is TRBV11-2 and J usage is TRBJ1-4; no clear D. Germline V gives CDR1 SGHAT, CDR2 FQNNGV. Trimming shortened V by 5 bases and J by 8 bases, and 18 bases separated the two germline ends. The CDR3 length is 15 residues. DNA for the CDR3: TGTGCCAGCAGCGCCGGTGCGACAAACGGGGAAAAACTGTTTTTT. As protein: CASSAGATNGEKLFF.

The chain couples TRBV7-3 to TRBJ2-1; 12 bases are shared with TRBD2. The CDR3 totals 15 residues. With 2 bases clipped from V and 9 bases from J, the junction kept 5 bases outside the gene matches. Germline V gene sequence: CDR1 SGHTA, CDR2 FQGTGA. The CDR3 nucleotides are TGTGCCAGCAGCTTAGAAAGACTAGCGGGAGCTGAGCAGTTCTTC. This gives the protein CASSLERLAGAEQFF.

This chain joins TRBV18 and TRBJ2-1; 13 bases are shared with TRBD2. Germline V CDR1 and CDR2: KGHSH, LQKENI. The junction had 9 bases not matched to a gene; V was cut back by 5 bases and J by 2 bases. The CDR3 consists of 18 residues. CDR3 region: CASSERTSGSWAYNEQFF. CDR3 DNA: TGTGCCAGCTCAGAGCGGACTAGCGGGAGTTGGGCCTACAATGAGCAGTTCTTC.

This sequence joins TRBV23-1 and TRBJ2-7, with 7 bases matching TRBD1. TRBV23-1 is an ORF for which the function is uncertain. The CDR3 has 15 amino acids. CDR3 DNA: TGCCCAGCAGTCAGGGGAAACAGGGGAAGAGGCGAGCAGTACTTC. It translates to CPAVRGNRGRGEQYF.

V and J are TRBV18 and TRBJ2-5; D remains unclear. CDR3 length equals 14 residues. CDR1 is KGHSH and CDR2 is LQKENI in the germline V gene. V lost 6 bases to trimming and J lost 3 bases, with 14 bases between them. The DNA of the CDR3 is TGTGCCAGCTCGCGCGCTAGAGTCAAAGAGACCCAGTACTTC. Translation gives CASSRARVKETQYF.

The chain uses TRBV4-2 and TRBJ2-3, with TRBD2 matching 10 bases. V was pared by 1 base and J by 4 bases, with 14 bases of the junction left unmatched. The CDR3 contains 19 residues. CDR1 is LGHNA, CDR2 YNFKEQ, per germline. Here the CDR3 reads CASSQAFASGSPFPDTQYF. The CDR3 DNA is TGTGCCAGCAGCCAAGCATTCGCTAGCGGGAGTCCTTTTCCAGATACGCAGTATTTT.

This clone ranks as medium-sized. The chain has TRBV6-6 and TRBJ2-7; 9 bases line up with TRBD2. V was clipped by 0 bases and J by 6 bases; unmatched bases: 3. The CDR3 is made up of 14 amino acids. In germline, CDR1 is MNHNY, CDR2 SVGAGI (reference sequence). CDR3 sequence (DNA): TGTGCCAGCAGTTACTCGGGACTAGCCGCCGAGCAGTACTTC. This codes for CASSYSGLAAEQYF.

Within the sample, this clone is medium-sized. V usage is TRBV5-4 and J usage is TRBJ2-1; 9 nucleotides agree with TRBD2. The V and J ends lost 1 base and 7 bases, in that order; junction bases with no gene match: 9. Germline V gene lookup returns CDR1 SGHNT and CDR2 YYREEE (reference sequence). CDR3 length equals 16 residues. The CDR3: CASSLPHLAGNNEQFF. The CDR3 coding sequence is TGTGCCAGCAGCTTGCCCCATCTAGCGGGAAATAATGAGCAGTTCTTC.

This clone was picked up a small number of times. The genes are TRBV5-4 and TRBJ2-7; D remains ambiguous. CDR1 SGHNT and CDR2 YYREEE come from the germline V gene (reference sequence). This CDR3 contains 15 residues. V lost 5 bases and J 0 bases, leaving 15 bases between the germline ends. CDR3 DNA sequence: TGTGCCAGCAGGCTGCCGTCGGAAAACTCCTACGAGCAGTACTTC. Translating it yields CASRLPSENSYEQYF.

This chain links TRBV5-1 with TRBJ2-1; D unclear. Germline CDR1 SGHRS, CDR2 YFSETQ. Trimming pared 4 bases from V and 2 bases from J, leaving 7 bases between. The CDR3 is 13 residues long. This CDR3 reads CASSLGTYNEQFF. In DNA form, the CDR3 reads TGCGCCAGCAGCCTAGGGACCTACAATGAGCAGTTCTTC. Full variable domain (rest looked up from reference TRBV5-1 and TRBJ2-1): KAGVTQTPRYLIKTRGQQVTLSCSPISGHRSVSWYQQTPGQGLQFLFEYFSETQRNKGNFPGRFSGRQFSNSRSEMNVSTLELGDSALYLCASSLGTYNEQFFGPGTRLTVL.

This clone occurred a few times. V gene TRBV11-3 combines with J gene TRBJ2-5; D is unclear. Germline CDR1 reads SGHNT; CDR2 reads YENEEA. The CDR3 runs to 15 residues. Trimming pared 3 bases from V and 1 base from J, leaving 12 bases between. The CDR3 nucleotides are TGTGCCAGCAGCTTTAGGCCAGTATCCCAAGAGACCCAGTACTTC. This codes for CASSFRPVSQETQYF.

This clone showed up just once. This rearrangement joins TRBV12-5 to TRBJ2-1; D gene ambiguous. CDR3 length: 14 amino acids. Trimming shortened V by 2 bases and J by 5 bases, and 10 bases separated the two germline ends. Germline V gene lookup returns CDR1 LGHNT and CDR2 FRNRAP. CDR3 sequence: CASGLYSLHNEQFF. Written as DNA, the CDR3 is TGTGCTAGTGGTTTGTACAGTCTTCACAATGAGCAGTTCTTC. Together with reference TRBV12-5 and TRBJ2-1, the CDR3 gives the full variable domain: DARVTQTPRHKVTEMGQEVTMRCQPILGHNTVFWYRQTMMQGLELLAYFRNRAPLDDSGMPKDRFSAEMPDATLATLKIQPSEPRDSAVYFCASGLYSLHNEQFFGPGTRLTVL.

This clone is deemed large (0.1 to 1%). The V and J genes are TRBV19 and TRBJ2-1, with 8 bases fitting TRBD2. The CDR3 totals 15 residues. The V gene end was trimmed by 2 bases and the J gene end by 7 bases; junction bases not matched to a gene: 7. Germline values: CDR1 LNHDA, CDR2 SQIVND (reference sequence). This CDR3 reads CASSISSGSLNEQFF. As DNA, the CDR3 is TGTGCCAGTAGTATATCGAGCGGGAGTTTGAATGAGCAGTTCTTC.

The rearrangement joins TRBV18 to TRBJ2-6, with 10 bases that match TRBD1. V shed 3 bases and J 2 bases; nucleotides not matched to a gene: 1. Germline CDR1 and CDR2: KGHSH and LQKENI. The CDR3 consists of 16 residues. CDR3 coding DNA: TGTGCCAGCTCACCCGGGACAGGGGCTGGGGCCAACGTCCTGACTTTC. Translation gives CASSPGTGAGANVLTF.

The chain combines TRBV29-1 with TRBJ2-3; 14 nucleotides match TRBD2. The length of the CDR3 is 14 residues. Per the germline V gene, CDR1 is SQVTM and CDR2 is ANQGSEA. Trimming removed 6 bases from V and 3 bases from J; junction bases left unmatched: 2. The CDR3 protein is CSVGTSGSTDTQYF. The CDR3 DNA reads as TGCAGCGTCGGGACTAGCGGGAGTACAGATACGCAGTATTTT.

The CDR3 DNA reads TGTGCCAGCAGTACGGCGGGACAGGGTTTTTACGAGCAGTACTTC. This gives the protein CASSTAGQGFYEQYF. The chain combines TRBV27 with TRBJ2-7; 9 bases line up with TRBD1. This CDR3 spans 15 amino acids. Germline values: CDR1 MNHEY, CDR2 SMNVEV (reference sequence). J gave up 4 bases and V 5 bases, and 9 bases lay outside the gene matches.

This clone was observed a few times. This chain uses TRBV7-9 with TRBJ2-1; D is perhaps TRBD2 (6 bases). CDR1 is SEHNR and CDR2 is FQNEAQ in the germline V gene (reference sequence). This CDR3 has 15 residues. The V end lost 5 bases, the J end lost 7 bases, and 18 bases lay between the germline ends. The CDR3 DNA reads as TGTGCCAGCAGCCATAGTAGCGGCTGGGGGAATGAGCAGTTCTTC. This gives the protein CASSHSSGWGNEQFF. Combining the CDR3 with reference TRBV7-9 and TRBJ2-1 gives the whole variable domain DTGVSQNPRHKITKRGQNVTFRCDPISEHNRLYWYRQTLGQGPEFLTYFQNEAQLEKSRLLSDRFSAERPKGSFSTLEIQRTEQGDSAMYLCASSHSSGWGNEQFFGPGTRLTVL.